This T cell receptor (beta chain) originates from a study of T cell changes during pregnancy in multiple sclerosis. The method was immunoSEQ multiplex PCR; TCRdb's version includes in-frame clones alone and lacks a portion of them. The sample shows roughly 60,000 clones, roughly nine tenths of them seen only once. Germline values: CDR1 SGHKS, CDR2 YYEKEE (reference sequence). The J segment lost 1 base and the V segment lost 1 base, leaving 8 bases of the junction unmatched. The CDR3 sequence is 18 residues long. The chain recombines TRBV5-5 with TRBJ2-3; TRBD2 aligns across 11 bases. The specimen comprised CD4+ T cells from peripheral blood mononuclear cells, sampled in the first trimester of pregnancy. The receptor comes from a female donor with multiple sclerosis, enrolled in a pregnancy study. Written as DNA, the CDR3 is TGTGCCAGCAGCTTGTTAGCGGGGGGGCAAGGGGGCACAGATACGCAGTATTTT. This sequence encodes CASSLLAGGQGGTDTQYF.